A selection of T cell receptor beta chains follows, all from one sample in a study of T cells in Graves' hyperthyroidism and ophthalmopathy. TCRdb re-analysed the multiplex PCR reads in MiXCR, keeping a single row per CDR3 protein. The profile covers tens of thousands of distinct CDR3 sequences, with roughly 51% appearing a single time and more than 30% taken by the ten largest. Sequences were obtained from peripheral blood or thyroid tissue (not recorded which). Every receptor here comes from a man younger than 35 with Graves' hyperthyroidism. Both conserved end residues are part of each CDR3. The D gene is left open where the match is weak.

V gene,D gene,J gene,CDR3 protein
TRBV15,TRBD1,TRBJ1-5,CATSRGGTGNNQPQHF
TRBV20-1,.,TRBJ1-5,CSASDDQPQHF
TRBV7-9,TRBD1,TRBJ2-7,CASSLRDRGPYEQYF
TRBV20-1,.,TRBJ2-7,CSARDLLGDRYEQYF
TRBV11-1,.,TRBJ2-5,CASSLASRYGETQYF
TRBV4-1,.,TRBJ2-2,CASSQNTGELFF
TRBV2,.,TRBJ2-2,CASSYALAVPGSCFF
TRBV29-1,.,TRBJ1-1,CSSRGVQNTEAFF
TRBV7-6,.,TRBJ2-7,CASSPLLRAASYEQYF
TRBV2,TRBD1,TRBJ2-7,CASRTGQGYEQYF